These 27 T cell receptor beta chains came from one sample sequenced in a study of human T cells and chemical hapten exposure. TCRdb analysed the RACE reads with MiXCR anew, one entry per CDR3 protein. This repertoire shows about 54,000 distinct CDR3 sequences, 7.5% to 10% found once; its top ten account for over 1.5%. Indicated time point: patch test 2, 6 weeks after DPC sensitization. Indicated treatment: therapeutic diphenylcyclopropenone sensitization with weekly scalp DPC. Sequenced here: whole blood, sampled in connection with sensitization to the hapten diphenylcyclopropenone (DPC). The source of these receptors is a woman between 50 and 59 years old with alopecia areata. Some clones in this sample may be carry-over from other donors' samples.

CDR3 region: CSAPRRGEKAFF. The CDR3 region has the DNA TGCAGTGCTCCCCGACGAGGGGAGAAAGCTTTCTTT. The chain employs TRBV20-1 and TRBJ1-1; weak D call: TRBD1 (5 bases). Looked up from germline, CDR1 is DFQATT and CDR2 is SNEGSKA (reference sequence). The CDR3 is 12 amino acids. V was clipped by 5 bases and J by 9 bases, with 16 bases between them.

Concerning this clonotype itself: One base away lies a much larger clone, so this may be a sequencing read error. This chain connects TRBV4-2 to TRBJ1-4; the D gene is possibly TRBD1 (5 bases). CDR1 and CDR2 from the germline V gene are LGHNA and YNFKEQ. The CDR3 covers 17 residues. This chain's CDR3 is CVSSQDQAGTLGGKLFF. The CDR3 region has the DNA TGTGTCAGCAGCCAAGACCAAGCCGGGACCCTAGGAGGTAAACTGTTTTTT.

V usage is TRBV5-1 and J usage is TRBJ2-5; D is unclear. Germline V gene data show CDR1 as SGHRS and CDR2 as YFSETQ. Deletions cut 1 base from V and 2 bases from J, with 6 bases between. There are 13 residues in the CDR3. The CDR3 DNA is TGCGCCAGCAGCTTGAGATTACAAGAGACCCAGTACTTC. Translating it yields CASSLRLQETQYF.

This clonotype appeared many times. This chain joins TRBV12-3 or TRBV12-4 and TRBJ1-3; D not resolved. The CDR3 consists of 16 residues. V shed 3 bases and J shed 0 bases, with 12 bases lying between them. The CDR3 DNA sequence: TGTGCCAGCAGTTTCCTAGGTGGGAGCTCTGGAAACACCATATATTTT. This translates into CASSFLGGSSGNTIYF.

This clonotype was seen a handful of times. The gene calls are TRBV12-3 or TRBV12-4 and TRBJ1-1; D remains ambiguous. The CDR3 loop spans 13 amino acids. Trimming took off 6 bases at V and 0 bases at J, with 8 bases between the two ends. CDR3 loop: CASSRVMNTEAFF. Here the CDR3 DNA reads TGTGCCAGCAGCCGAGTAATGAACACTGAAGCTTTCTTT.

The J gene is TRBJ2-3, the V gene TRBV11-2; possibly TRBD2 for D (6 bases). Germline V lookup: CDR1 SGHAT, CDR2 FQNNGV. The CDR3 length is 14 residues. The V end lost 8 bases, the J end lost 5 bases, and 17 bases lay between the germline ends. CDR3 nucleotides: TGTGCCAGCCGGATTAGAGGAGGGCTAGATACGCAGTATTTT. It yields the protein CASRIRGGLDTQYF. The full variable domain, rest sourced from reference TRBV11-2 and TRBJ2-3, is EAGVAQSPRYKIIEKRQSVAFWCNPISGHATLYWYQQILGQGPKLLIQFQNNGVVDDSQLPKDRFSAERLKGVDSTLKIQPAKLEDSAVYLCASRIRGGLDTQYFGPGTRLTVL.

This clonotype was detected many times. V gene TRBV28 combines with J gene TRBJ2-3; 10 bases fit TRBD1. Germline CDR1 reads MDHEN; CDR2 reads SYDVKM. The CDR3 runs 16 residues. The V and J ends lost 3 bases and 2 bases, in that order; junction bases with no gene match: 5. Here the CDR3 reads CASSFAGTGDTDTQYF. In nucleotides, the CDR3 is TGTGCCAGCAGTTTTGCCGGGACAGGGGACACAGATACGCAGTATTTT.

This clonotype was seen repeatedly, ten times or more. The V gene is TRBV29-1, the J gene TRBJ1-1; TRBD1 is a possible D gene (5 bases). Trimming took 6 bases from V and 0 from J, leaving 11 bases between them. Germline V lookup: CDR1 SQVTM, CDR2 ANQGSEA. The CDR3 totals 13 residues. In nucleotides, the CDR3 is TGCAGCGTATGGGGGTACATGAACACTGAAGCTTTCTTT. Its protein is CSVWGYMNTEAFF.

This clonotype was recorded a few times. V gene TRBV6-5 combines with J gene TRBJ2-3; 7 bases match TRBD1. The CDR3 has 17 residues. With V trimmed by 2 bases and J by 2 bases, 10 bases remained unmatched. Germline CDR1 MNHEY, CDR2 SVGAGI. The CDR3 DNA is TGTGCCAGCAGTTACCAATCCCATGGGACAGCCACAGATACGCAGTATTTT. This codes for CASSYQSHGTATDTQYF.

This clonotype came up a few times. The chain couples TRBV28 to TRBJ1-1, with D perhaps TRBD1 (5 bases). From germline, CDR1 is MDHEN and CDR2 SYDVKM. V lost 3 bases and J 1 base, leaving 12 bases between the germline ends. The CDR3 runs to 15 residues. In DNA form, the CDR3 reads TGTGCCAGCAGTTTCCAGAGGGGTAGGAACACTGAAGCTTTCTTT. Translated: CASSFQRGRNTEAFF.

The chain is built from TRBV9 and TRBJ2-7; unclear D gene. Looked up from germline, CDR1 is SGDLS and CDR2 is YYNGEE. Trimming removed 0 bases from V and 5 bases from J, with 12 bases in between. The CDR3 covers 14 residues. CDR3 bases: TGTGCCAGCAGCGTAGGACCCGAGTCAAACGAGCAGTACTTC. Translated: CASSVGPESNEQYF.

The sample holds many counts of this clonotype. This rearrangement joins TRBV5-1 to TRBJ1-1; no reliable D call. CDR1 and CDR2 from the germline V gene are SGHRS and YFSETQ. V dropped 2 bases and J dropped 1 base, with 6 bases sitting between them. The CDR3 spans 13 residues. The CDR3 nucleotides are TGCGCCAGCAGCTTCAAACAGAACACTGAAGCTTTCTTT. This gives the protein CASSFKQNTEAFF. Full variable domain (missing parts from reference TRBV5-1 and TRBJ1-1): KAGVTQTPRYLIKTRGQQVTLSCSPISGHRSVSWYQQTPGQGLQFLFEYFSETQRNKGNFPGRFSGRQFSNSRSEMNVSTLELGDSALYLCASSFKQNTEAFFGQGTRLTVV.

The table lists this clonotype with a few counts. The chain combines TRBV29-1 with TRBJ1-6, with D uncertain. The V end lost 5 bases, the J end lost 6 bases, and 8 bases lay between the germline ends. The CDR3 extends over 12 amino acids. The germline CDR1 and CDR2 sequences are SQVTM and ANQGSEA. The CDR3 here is CSVRAGNSPLHF. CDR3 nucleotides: TGCAGCGTTAGGGCTGGTAATTCACCCCTCCACTTT.

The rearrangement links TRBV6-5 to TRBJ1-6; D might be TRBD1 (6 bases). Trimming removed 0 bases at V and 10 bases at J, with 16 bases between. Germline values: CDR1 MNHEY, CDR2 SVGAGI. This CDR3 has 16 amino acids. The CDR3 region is CASSYSRGAIGSPLHF. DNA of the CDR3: TGTGCCAGCAGTTACTCGAGGGGGGCGATAGGGTCACCCCTCCACTTT.

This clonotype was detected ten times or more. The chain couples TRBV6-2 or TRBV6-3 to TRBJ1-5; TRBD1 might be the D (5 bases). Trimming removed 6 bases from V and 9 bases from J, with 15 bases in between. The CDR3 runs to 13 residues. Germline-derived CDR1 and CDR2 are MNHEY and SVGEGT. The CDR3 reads CASREDILRPQHF. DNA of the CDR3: TGTGCCAGCAGGGAGGACATCCTACGGCCCCAGCATTTT.

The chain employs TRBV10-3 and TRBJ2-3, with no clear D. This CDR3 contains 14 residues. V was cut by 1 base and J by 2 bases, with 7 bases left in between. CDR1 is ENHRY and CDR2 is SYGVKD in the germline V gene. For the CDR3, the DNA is TGTGCCATCAGTGAGTTGGACCTCACAGATACGCAGTATTTT. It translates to CAISELDLTDTQYF.

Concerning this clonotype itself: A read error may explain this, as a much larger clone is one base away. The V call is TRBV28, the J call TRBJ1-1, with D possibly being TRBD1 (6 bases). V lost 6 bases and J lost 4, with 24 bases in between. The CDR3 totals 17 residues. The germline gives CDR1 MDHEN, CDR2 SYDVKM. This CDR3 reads CASSTAAGGPGSTEAFF. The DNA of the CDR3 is TGTGCCAGCAGCACGGCGGCCGGGGGGCCGGGGAGCACTGAAGCTTTCTTT.

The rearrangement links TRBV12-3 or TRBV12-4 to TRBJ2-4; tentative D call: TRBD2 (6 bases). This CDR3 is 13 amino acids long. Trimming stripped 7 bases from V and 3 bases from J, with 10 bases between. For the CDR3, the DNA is TGTGCCAGCACCCGGGACTTCAAAAACATTCAGTACTTC. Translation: CASTRDFKNIQYF.

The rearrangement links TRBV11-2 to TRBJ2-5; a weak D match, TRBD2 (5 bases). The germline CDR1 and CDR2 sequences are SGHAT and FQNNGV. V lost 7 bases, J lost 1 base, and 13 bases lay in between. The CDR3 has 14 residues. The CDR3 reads CASIATTTQETQYF. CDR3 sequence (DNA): TGTGCCAGCATCGCGACTACCACCCAAGAGACCCAGTACTTC.

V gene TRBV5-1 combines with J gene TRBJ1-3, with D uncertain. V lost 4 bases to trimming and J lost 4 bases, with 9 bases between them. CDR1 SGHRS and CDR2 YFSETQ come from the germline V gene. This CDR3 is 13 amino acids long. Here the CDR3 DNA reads TGCGCCAGCAGCGAACCGACAGGAAACACCATATATTTT. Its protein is CASSEPTGNTIYF.

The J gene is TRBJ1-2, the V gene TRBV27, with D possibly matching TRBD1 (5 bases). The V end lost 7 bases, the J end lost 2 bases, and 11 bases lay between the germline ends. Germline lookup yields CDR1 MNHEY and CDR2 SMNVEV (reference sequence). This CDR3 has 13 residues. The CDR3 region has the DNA TGTGCCAGCACGTCCAGGGCCAACTATGGCTACACCTTC. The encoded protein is CASTSRANYGYTF.

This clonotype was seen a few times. The CDR3 is CASSDEADSNQPQHF. In nucleotides, the CDR3 is TGTGCCAGCAGTGACGAGGCAGATAGCAATCAGCCCCAGCATTTT. J is TRBJ1-5 and V is TRBV2; no firm D call. Germline CDR1 reads SNHLY; CDR2 reads FYNNEI. Trimming removed 3 bases at V and 0 bases at J, with 9 bases between. The length of the CDR3 is 15 residues.

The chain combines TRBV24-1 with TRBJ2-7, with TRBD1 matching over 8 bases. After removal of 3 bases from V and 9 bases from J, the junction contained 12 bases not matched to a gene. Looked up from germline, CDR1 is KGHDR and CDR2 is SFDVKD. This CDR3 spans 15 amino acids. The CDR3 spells CATSDPGQGPVGQYF. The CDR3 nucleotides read TGTGCCACCAGTGATCCAGGACAGGGCCCCGTCGGGCAGTACTTC.

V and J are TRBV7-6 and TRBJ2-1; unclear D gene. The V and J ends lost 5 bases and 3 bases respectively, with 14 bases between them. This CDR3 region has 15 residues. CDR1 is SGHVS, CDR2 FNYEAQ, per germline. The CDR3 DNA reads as TGTGCCAGCAGCCCGGGTGCTACCGACTACAATGAGCAGTTCTTC. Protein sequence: CASSPGATDYNEQFF.

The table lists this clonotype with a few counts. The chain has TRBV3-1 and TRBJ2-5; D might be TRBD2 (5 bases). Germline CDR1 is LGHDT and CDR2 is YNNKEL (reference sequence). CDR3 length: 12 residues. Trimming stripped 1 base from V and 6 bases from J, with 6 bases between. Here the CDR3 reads CASSQASQTQYF. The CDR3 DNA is TGTGCCAGCAGCCAAGCTAGCCAGACCCAGTACTTC.

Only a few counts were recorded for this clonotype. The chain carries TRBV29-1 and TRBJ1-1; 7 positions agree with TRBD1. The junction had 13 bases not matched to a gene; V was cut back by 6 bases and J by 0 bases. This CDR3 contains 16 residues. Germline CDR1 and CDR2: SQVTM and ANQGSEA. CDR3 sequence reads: CSVGLGQPQMNTEAFF. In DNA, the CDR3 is TGCAGCGTCGGCCTGGGACAGCCCCAGATGAACACTGAAGCTTTCTTT.

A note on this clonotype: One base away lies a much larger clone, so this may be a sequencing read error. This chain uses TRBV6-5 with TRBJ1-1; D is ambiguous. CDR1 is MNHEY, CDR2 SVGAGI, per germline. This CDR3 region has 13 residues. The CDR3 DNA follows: TGTGTCAGCAACCCGCGGAGGAACACTGAAGCTTTCTTT. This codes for CVSNPRRNTEAFF.